The clone carrying this TCR beta chain was counted between two and nine times. This sample stems from a study of blood T cells in healthy people across ages. PCR was performed a second time for about 6 to 12 cycles using a sample-barcoded 5' primer and a J-beta primer mix. TCRdb recomputed calls from the 5' RACE reads with MiXCR, one row per CDR3 protein. The sample lists roughly 2 million distinct CDR3 sequences, less than 50% occurring once. The CDR3 consists of 12 residues. V was shortened by 5 bases and J by 8 bases, with 14 bases between the two germline ends. CDR1 and CDR2 from the germline V gene are DFQATT and SNEGSKA (reference sequence).

The sequencing input was blood. J is TRBJ2-3 and V is TRBV20-1, with D maybe TRBD1 (5 bases). The TCR originated in a woman aged 40 to 49 in good health. This chain's CDR3 is CSASRAQGTQYF. Written as DNA, the CDR3 is TGCAGTGCTTCCAGGGCGCAGGGTACGCAGTATTTT.